Following are 13 T cell receptor beta chains from one sample sequenced in a study of blood T cell repertoires in COVID-19 (TCRdb year 2020). The library was prepared using the immunoSEQ multiplex PCR assay. TCRdb provides this immuneACCESS table in a form limited to in-frame rearrangements. Some clones are lacking; in checked studies, under half of them reflect an unresolved V gene, and why the rest are absent is not known. In this sample the table shows fewer than 200,000 clones, over 75% of which occur a single time. The ten largest account for approximately 6.2% of the sample. Sequencing was carried out using peripheral blood. The origin of the receptors is a man between 65 and 85 years old with active or convalescent COVID-19.

This clone showed up just once. This sequence joins TRBV27 and TRBJ1-5; possibly TRBD1 for D (5 bases). Deletions cut 5 bases from V and 0 bases from J, with 11 bases between. The germline CDR1 and CDR2 sequences are MNHEY and SMNVEV (reference sequence). The CDR3 loop spans 15 amino acids. The DNA for the CDR3 is TGTGCCAGCAGTCGAGACAGCTATAGCAATCAGCCCCAGCATTTT. It codes for CASSRDSYSNQPQHF.

V is TRBV6-2 or TRBV6-3 and J is TRBJ1-5, with 7 bases that match TRBD1. The CDR3 runs to 15 residues. Trimming took 5 bases from V and 4 from J; bases not matched to a gene: 8. Per the germline V gene, CDR1 is MNHEY and CDR2 is SVGEGT. This CDR3 is CASSPGSRGNQPQHF. The DNA of the CDR3 is TGTGCCAGCAGTCCCGGGAGCAGGGGGAATCAGCCCCAGCATTTT.

The chain employs TRBV7-2 and TRBJ2-3; 10 bases are a match to TRBD2. V was pared by 1 base and J by 4 bases, with 2 bases of the junction left unmatched. CDR3 length: 15 amino acids. In germline, CDR1 is SGHTA, CDR2 FQGNSA. Here the CDR3 reads CASSLVLAGADTQYF. CDR3 DNA sequence: TGTGCCAGCAGCTTAGTTCTAGCGGGGGCAGATACGCAGTATTTT.

The V and J genes are TRBV5-5 and TRBJ1-2, with D maybe TRBD1 (5 bases). The germline V and J ends were trimmed by 4 bases and 3 bases, with 10 bases remaining between them. The germline V gene encodes CDR1 SGHKS and CDR2 YYEKEE (reference sequence). The CDR3 length is 13 residues. This CDR3 reads CASSLTEYYGYTF. CDR3 bases: TGTGCCAGCAGCCTGACAGAATACTATGGCTACACCTTC.

The V and J genes are TRBV30 and TRBJ1-1; maybe TRBD1 (5 bases). The CDR3 is 15 amino acids. The V end was cut by 1 base, the J end by 5 bases, with 17 bases between. The germline CDR1 and CDR2 sequences are GTSNPN and SVGIG (reference sequence). CDR3 residues: CAWSAIGRGETEAFF. The CDR3 DNA sequence: TGTGCCTGGAGTGCCATAGGAAGGGGTGAGACTGAAGCTTTCTTT.

The V gene is TRBV14, the J gene TRBJ2-3; D gene ambiguous. Germline V gives CDR1 SGHDN, CDR2 FVKESK. The ends were cut back, 2 bases at V and 1 base at J, with 10 bases in the middle. The CDR3 spans 15 residues. CDR3 loop: CASSQSYTGTDTQYF. Here the CDR3 DNA reads TGTGCCAGCAGCCAATCTTATACAGGCACAGATACGCAGTATTTT.

This clone was seen a few times. This chain uses TRBV29-1 with TRBJ1-1; no definite D call. Germline V gene lookup returns CDR1 SQVTM and CDR2 ANQGSEA. The CDR3 length is 11 residues. V shed 4 bases and J shed 5 bases, with 8 bases lying between them. CDR3 DNA sequence: TGCAGCGTTGCTGGGAGAACTGAAGCTTTCTTT. Its protein is CSVAGRTEAFF.

The rearrangement joins TRBV5-1 to TRBJ2-1; 7 bases are shared with TRBD1. V gave up 2 bases and J gave up 8 bases; unmatched junction bases: 4. There are 13 residues in the CDR3. CDR1 SGHRS and CDR2 YFSETQ come from the germline V gene. For the CDR3, the DNA is TGCGCCAGCAGCTTTTACAGGGGCTATGAGCAGTTCTTC. This encodes CASSFYRGYEQFF.

The chain has TRBV4-3 and TRBJ2-1; D might be TRBD2 (5 bases). The germline V and J ends were trimmed by 2 bases and 5 bases, with 13 bases remaining between them. This CDR3 spans 15 amino acids. The germline gives CDR1 LGHNA, CDR2 YSLEER. CDR3 DNA sequence: TGCGCCAGCAGCCAAAACCCGGGAACCCACAATGAGCAGTTCTTC. Translation: CASSQNPGTHNEQFF.

The chain couples TRBV7-9 to TRBJ2-7; perhaps TRBD1 as D (6 bases). Trimming left V 2 bases short and J 4 bases short, with 9 bases between. Germline-derived CDR1 and CDR2 are SEHNR and FQNEAQ (reference sequence). The CDR3 loop spans 13 amino acids. The DNA of the CDR3 is TGTGCCAGCAGCTTATCAGGGGTTTACGAGCAGTACTTC. Amino acid sequence: CASSLSGVYEQYF.

This clone was recorded only once. The chain recombines TRBV15 with TRBJ1-5, with TRBD1 matching 10 bases. The CDR3 has 14 amino acids. Germline V gene data show CDR1 as LNHNV and CDR2 as YYDKDF (reference sequence). Germline trimming cut 0 bases from V and 10 bases from J; bases unmatched to any gene: 3. As DNA, the CDR3 is TGTGCCACCAGCAGAGATCGGGACAGGGGCCCCCAGCATTTT. It encodes CATSRDRDRGPQHF.

This CDR3 reads CASRPGSSYNEQFF. The DNA of the CDR3 is TGTGCCAGCAGACCCGGGTCTTCCTACAATGAGCAGTTCTTC. V and J are TRBV6-5 and TRBJ2-1; no clear D gene. The V gene lost 6 bases and the J gene lost 1 base, with 10 bases spanning the gap. The CDR3 spans 14 residues. From germline, CDR1 is MNHEY and CDR2 SVGAGI.

The V call is TRBV30, the J call TRBJ2-1; 8 bases are shared with TRBD1. This CDR3 is 13 amino acids long. J gave up 1 base and V 5 bases, and 1 base lay outside the gene matches. Germline V gene data show CDR1 as GTSNPN and CDR2 as SVGIG (reference sequence). CDR3 loop: CAWDRGSYNEQFF. CDR3 nucleotides: TGTGCCTGGGACAGGGGTTCCTACAATGAGCAGTTCTTC.